This T cell receptor beta chain was recovered during a study of cytotoxic CD8 clonotypes in ibrutinib-treated CLL. Study-wide background: In all, approximately ten patients were relapsed/refractory, approximately 16 were treatment-naive and 17 to 18 were IGHV unmutated.

This clone has a single count. What it binds is unknown. V trimming: 6 bases; J trimming: 2 bases; junction bases outside the gene matches: 7. Germline values: CDR1 MRHNA, CDR2 SNTAGT. This CDR3 spans 15 amino acids. General observations from the study: Before falling back toward baseline at progression, clonality had risen at the time of ibrutinib response.

The planned depth of sequencing spanned 1 in 200,000 to 1 in 1 million T cells. Produced via immunoSEQ multiplex PCR; TCRdb's table is partial and in-frame only. The sample lists about 140,000 clones, 70% to 85% seen once, with around 30% in the top ten. The genes are TRBV6-4 and TRBJ2-1; TRBD1 matches at 7 bases. The source material was PBMCs, sampled after 12 months of ibrutinib treatment. The clonotype comes from a human donor with chronic lymphocytic leukemia. CDR3 nucleotides: TGTGCCAGCAGGGGACAGATCGGCCCCTACAATGAGCAGTTCTTC. It is translated as CASRGQIGPYNEQFF.